This T cell receptor (beta chain) was captured in a study of cytotoxic CD8 clonotypes in ibrutinib-treated CLL. Study information: Results showed approximately 25 partial and 2 complete responses; following median around six years, roughly 14 remained remitted, about 12 advanced. Study-wide points: Patients had baseline clonality above age-matched healthy donors, and this clonality moved with circulating CD8+ T-cell counts. Upon ibrutinib response clonality rose, and upon progression it fell back toward baseline.

The CDR3 consists of 16 residues. Germline CDR1 reads SGHTA; CDR2 reads FQGNSA. Germline trimming cut 1 base from V and 4 bases from J; bases unmatched to any gene: 4. Sequencing was designed to attain a depth spanning 1 in 200,000 to 1 in 1 million T cells. Measured with immunoSEQ multiplex PCR; TCRdb has only the in-frame clones, and not every one. Of about 120,000 clones detected, 80% to 90% appear once; the ten largest clones hold around 2%. For this clone: The antigen remains unidentified.

The genes are TRBV7-2 and TRBJ2-1, with TRBD1 matching 10 bases. The material sequenced was PBMCs, taken after 24 months of ibrutinib treatment. The source is a human donor with chronic lymphocytic leukemia. The CDR3 DNA follows: TGTGCCAGCAGCTTAGACGGGACAGGGGCTTACAATGAGCAGTTCTTC. Its protein is CASSLDGTGAYNEQFF.